These 4 T cell receptor beta chains share one sample of origin, sequenced in a study of blood T cell repertoires in COVID-19. Libraries were prepared by immunoSEQ multiplex PCR; TCRdb keeps only in-frame clonotypes and omits some of them. The data contain under 95,000 clones, roughly nine tenths of them singletons. What was sequenced was peripheral blood. These receptors originate from a man aged 50 to 60 with COVID-19, enrolled during active disease.

This chain links TRBV6-1 with TRBJ1-6; D possibly corresponds to TRBD1 (5 bases). The germline V and J ends were trimmed by 1 base and 5 bases, with 9 bases remaining between them. Germline V gene lookup returns CDR1 MNHNS and CDR2 SASEGT. The CDR3 has 15 amino acids. Here the CDR3 DNA reads TGTGCCAGCAGTGAAGGGGGCCGGAATAATTCACCCCTCCACTTT. Protein: CASSEGGRNNSPLHF.

This clone appeared once. The CDR3 loop reads CAGGTSGSANTQYF. In nucleotides, the CDR3 is TGTGCCGGAGGGACTAGCGGGAGCGCAAATACGCAGTATTTT. This chain joins TRBV6-5 and TRBJ2-3; TRBD2 matches 14 bases. CDR1 and CDR2 from the germline V gene are MNHEY and SVGAGI. This CDR3 contains 14 residues. The trim removed 11 bases at V and 7 bases at J, leaving 8 bases unmatched.

V usage is TRBV4-1 and J usage is TRBJ1-1; TRBD1 aligns across 8 bases. This CDR3 region has 16 residues. V gave up 4 bases and J gave up 1 base; unmatched junction bases: 8. CDR1 and CDR2 from the germline V gene are MGHRA and YSYEKL. CDR3 nucleotides: TGCGCCAGCAGCCTCGGACAGGGAGAGGGGAACACTGAAGCTTTCTTT. It translates to CASSLGQGEGNTEAFF.

This CDR3 is CGTEGLSNSYEQYF. The CDR3 bases are TGTGGGACCGAAGGACTTTCTAACTCCTACGAGCAGTACTTC. The chain joins TRBV28 to TRBJ2-7, with D possibly matching TRBD2 (5 bases). CDR1 is MDHEN, CDR2 SYDVKM, per germline. This CDR3 is built from 14 residues.